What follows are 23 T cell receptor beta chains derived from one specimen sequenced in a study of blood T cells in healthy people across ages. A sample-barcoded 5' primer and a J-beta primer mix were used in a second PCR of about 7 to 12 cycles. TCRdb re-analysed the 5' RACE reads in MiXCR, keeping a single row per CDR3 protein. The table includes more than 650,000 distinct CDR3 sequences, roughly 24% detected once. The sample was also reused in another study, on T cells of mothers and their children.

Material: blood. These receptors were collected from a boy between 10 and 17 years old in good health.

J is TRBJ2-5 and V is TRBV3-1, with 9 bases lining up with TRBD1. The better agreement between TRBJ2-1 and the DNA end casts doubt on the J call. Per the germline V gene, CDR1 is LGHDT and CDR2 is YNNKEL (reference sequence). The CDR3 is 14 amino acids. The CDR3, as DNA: TGTGCCAGCAGCCCTGACAGGGGGATCGATGAGCAGTTCTTC. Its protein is CASSPDRGIDEQFF.

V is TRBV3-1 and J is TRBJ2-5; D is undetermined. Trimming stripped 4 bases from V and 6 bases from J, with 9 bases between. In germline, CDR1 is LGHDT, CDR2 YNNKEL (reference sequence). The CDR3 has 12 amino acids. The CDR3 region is CASSPRFKTQYF. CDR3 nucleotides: TGTGCCAGCAGCCCGAGGTTTAAGACCCAGTACTTC.

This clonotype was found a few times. In nucleotides, the CDR3 is TGCAGCGTTGCAGGAGGGGGCAACGAGCAGTACTTC. It encodes CSVAGGGNEQYF. J is TRBJ2-7 and V is TRBV29-1; D perhaps matches TRBD1 (7 bases). Deletions cut 4 bases from V and 5 bases from J, with 12 bases between. Germline values: CDR1 SQVTM, CDR2 ANQGSEA. The CDR3 spans 12 residues.

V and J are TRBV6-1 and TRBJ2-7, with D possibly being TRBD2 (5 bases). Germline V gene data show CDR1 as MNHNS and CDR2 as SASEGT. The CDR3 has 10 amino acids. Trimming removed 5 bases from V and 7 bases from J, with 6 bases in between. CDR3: CASSRGEQYF. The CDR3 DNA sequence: TGTGCCAGCAGTCGGGGAGAGCAGTACTTC.

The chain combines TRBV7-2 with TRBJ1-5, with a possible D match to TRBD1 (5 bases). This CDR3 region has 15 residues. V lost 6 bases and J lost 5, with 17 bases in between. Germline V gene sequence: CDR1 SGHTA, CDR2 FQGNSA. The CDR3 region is CASRPIEQGYQPQHF. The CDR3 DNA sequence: TGTGCCAGCAGACCAATCGAGCAGGGCTATCAGCCCCAGCATTTT. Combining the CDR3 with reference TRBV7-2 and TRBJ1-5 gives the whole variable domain GAGVSQSPSNKVTEKGKDVELRCDPISGHTALYWYRQSLGQGLEFLIYFQGNSAPDKSGLPSDRFSAERTGGSVSTLTIQRTQQEDSAVYLCASRPIEQGYQPQHFGDGTRLSIL.

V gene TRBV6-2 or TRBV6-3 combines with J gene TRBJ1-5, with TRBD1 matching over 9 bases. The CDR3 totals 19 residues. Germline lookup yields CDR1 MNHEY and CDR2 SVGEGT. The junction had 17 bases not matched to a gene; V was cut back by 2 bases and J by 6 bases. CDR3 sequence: CASSYNPGTGYESGQPQHF. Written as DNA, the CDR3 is TGTGCCAGCAGTTACAACCCCGGGACAGGGTACGAGAGCGGTCAGCCCCAGCATTTT.

The CDR3 sequence is CSAKGLQNSYEQYF. The CDR3 DNA sequence: TGCAGTGCCAAAGGACTGCAGAATTCCTACGAGCAGTACTTC. The chain uses TRBV20-1 and TRBJ2-7; tentatively, D is TRBD2 (5 bases). The CDR3 totals 14 residues. CDR1 is DFQATT, CDR2 SNEGSKA, per germline (reference sequence). V lost 6 bases and J lost 1, with 16 bases in between.

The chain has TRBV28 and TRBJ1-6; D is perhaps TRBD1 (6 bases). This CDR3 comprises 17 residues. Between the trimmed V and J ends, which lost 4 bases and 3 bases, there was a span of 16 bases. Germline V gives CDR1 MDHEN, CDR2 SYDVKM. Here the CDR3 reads CASSSLLRGFYNSPLHF. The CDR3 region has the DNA TGTGCCAGCAGTTCCTTACTCAGGGGATTCTATAATTCACCCCTCCACTTT.

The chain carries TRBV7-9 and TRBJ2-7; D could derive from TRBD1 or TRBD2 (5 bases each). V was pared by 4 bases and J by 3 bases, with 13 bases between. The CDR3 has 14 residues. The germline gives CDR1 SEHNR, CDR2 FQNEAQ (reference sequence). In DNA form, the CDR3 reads TGTGCCAGCAGCTCTCAGGGAGTAGACTACGAGCAGTACTTC. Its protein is CASSSQGVDYEQYF. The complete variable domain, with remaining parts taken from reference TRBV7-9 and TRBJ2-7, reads DTGVSQNPRHKITKRGQNVTFRCDPISEHNRLYWYRQTLGQGPEFLTYFQNEAQLEKSRLLSDRFSAERPKGSFSTLEIQRTEQGDSAMYLCASSSQGVDYEQYFGPGTRLTVT.

The CDR3 region has the DNA TGTGCCAGCAGCGGCCCCTGGGGGCCCCAGCATTTT. Translation gives CASSGPWGPQHF. The chain recombines TRBV14 with TRBJ1-5; D unclear. Germline V gene data show CDR1 as SGHDN and CDR2 as FVKESK. The ends were cut back, 5 bases at V and 9 bases at J, with 11 bases in the middle. The CDR3 consists of 12 residues. Combining the CDR3 with reference TRBV14 and TRBJ1-5 gives the whole variable domain EAGVTQFPSHSVIEKGQTVTLRCDPISGHDNLYWYRRVMGKEIKFLLHFVKESKQDESGMPNNRFLAERTGGTYSTLKVQPAELEDSGVYFCASSGPWGPQHFGDGTRLSIL.

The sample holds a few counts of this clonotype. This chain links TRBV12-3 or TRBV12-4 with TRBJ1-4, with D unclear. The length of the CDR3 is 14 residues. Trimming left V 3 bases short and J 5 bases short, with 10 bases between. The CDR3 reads CASSFPRGNEKLFF. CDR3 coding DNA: TGTGCCAGCAGTTTTCCCCGAGGGAATGAAAAACTGTTTTTT.

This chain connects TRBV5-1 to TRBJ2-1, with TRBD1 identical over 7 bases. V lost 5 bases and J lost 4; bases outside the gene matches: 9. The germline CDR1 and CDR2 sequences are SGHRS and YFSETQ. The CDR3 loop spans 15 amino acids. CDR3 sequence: CASRLPGQPYNEQFF. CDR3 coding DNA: TGCGCCAGCAGGCTCCCGGGACAGCCTTACAATGAGCAGTTCTTC.

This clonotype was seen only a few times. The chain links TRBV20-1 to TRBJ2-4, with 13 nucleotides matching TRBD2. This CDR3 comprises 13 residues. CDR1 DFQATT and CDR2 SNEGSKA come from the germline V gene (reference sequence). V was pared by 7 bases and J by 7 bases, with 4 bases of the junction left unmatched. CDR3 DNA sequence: TGCAGTGGCCTGACTAGCGGGGGGAACATTCAGTACTTC. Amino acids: CSGLTSGGNIQYF.

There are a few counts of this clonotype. CDR3 sequence reads: CASSSPKGGPSETQYF. In nucleotides, the CDR3 is TGTGCCAGCAGCTCGCCGAAGGGGGGGCCATCAGAGACCCAGTACTTC. The V and J genes are TRBV7-2 and TRBJ2-5; the D gene is possibly TRBD2 (7 bases). This CDR3 is built from 16 residues. In germline, CDR1 is SGHTA, CDR2 FQGNSA. V lost 4 bases, J lost 4 bases, and 19 bases lay in between.

The CDR3 sequence is CASSVAGGATDTQYF. DNA for the CDR3: TGTGCCAGCAGCGTAGCTGGGGGGGCCACAGATACGCAGTATTTT. The rearrangement uses TRBV9 and TRBJ2-3; a weak D match, TRBD2 (7 bases). CDR3 length equals 15 residues. Trimming left V 0 bases short and J 2 bases short, with 10 bases between. Germline V CDR1 and CDR2: SGDLS, YYNGEE.

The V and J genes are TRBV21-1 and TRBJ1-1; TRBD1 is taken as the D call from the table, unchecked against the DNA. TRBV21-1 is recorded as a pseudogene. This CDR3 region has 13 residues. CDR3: CASSANPRGEAFF. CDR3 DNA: TGTGCCAGCAGCGCCAACCCGCGGGGGGAAGCTTTCTTT.

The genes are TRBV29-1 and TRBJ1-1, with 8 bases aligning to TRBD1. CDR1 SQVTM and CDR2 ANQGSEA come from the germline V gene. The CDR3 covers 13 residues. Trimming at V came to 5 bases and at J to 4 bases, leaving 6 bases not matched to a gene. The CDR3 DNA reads TGCAGCGTTTCTTGGACAGGGAGCACTGAAGCTTTCTTT. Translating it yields CSVSWTGSTEAFF.

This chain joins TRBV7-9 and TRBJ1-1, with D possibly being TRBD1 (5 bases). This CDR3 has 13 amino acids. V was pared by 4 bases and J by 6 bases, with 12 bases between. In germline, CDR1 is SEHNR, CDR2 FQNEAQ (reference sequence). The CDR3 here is CASSSSGGAEAFF. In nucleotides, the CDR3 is TGTGCCAGCAGCTCATCCGGGGGGGCTGAAGCTTTCTTT.

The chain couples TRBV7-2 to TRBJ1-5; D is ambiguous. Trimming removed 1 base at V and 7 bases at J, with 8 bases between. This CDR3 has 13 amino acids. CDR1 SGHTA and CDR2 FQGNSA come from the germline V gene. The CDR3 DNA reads TGTGCCAGCAGCTTAGTAAGGGAGCAGCCCCAGCATTTT. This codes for CASSLVREQPQHF. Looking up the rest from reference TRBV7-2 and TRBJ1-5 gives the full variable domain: GAGVSQSPSNKVTEKGKDVELRCDPISGHTALYWYRQSLGQGLEFLIYFQGNSAPDKSGLPSDRFSAERTGGSVSTLTIQRTQQEDSAVYLCASSLVREQPQHFGDGTRLSIL.

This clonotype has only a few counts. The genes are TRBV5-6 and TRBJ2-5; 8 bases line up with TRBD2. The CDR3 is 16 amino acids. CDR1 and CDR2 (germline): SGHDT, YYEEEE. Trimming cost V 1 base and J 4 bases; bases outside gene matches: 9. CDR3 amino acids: CASSLNAGGTLETQYF. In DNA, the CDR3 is TGTGCCAGCAGCTTGAATGCGGGGGGAACGCTAGAGACCCAGTACTTC.

The CDR3, as DNA: TGCGCCAGCAGCTGGAGGACAGGGGCCCTCCAAGAGACCCAGTACTTC. It codes for CASSWRTGALQETQYF. V and J are TRBV5-1 and TRBJ2-5; 9 bases align to TRBD1. The CDR3 extends over 16 amino acids. CDR1 is SGHRS and CDR2 is YFSETQ in the germline V gene. Trimming took 3 bases from V and 1 from J; bases not matched to a gene: 7. Full variable domain (missing parts from reference TRBV5-1 and TRBJ2-5): KAGVTQTPRYLIKTRGQQVTLSCSPISGHRSVSWYQQTPGQGLQFLFEYFSETQRNKGNFPGRFSGRQFSNSRSEMNVSTLELGDSALYLCASSWRTGALQETQYFGPGTRLLVL.

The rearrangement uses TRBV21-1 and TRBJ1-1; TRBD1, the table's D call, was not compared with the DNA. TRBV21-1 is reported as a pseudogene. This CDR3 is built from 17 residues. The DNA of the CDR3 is TGTGCCAGCAGCAAAGAGGGACAGGGAGAGATGAACACTGAAGCTTTCTTT. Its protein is CASSKEGQGEMNTEAFF.

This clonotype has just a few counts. The CDR3 DNA sequence: TGCAGCGTCACCACAGGGGATGAAAACATTCAGTACTTC. It specifies CSVTTGDENIQYF. V usage is TRBV29-1 and J usage is TRBJ2-4; the match to TRBD1 covers 7 bases. CDR3 length: 13 amino acids. V shed 6 bases and J 5 bases; nucleotides not matched to a gene: 7. In germline, CDR1 is SQVTM, CDR2 ANQGSEA.